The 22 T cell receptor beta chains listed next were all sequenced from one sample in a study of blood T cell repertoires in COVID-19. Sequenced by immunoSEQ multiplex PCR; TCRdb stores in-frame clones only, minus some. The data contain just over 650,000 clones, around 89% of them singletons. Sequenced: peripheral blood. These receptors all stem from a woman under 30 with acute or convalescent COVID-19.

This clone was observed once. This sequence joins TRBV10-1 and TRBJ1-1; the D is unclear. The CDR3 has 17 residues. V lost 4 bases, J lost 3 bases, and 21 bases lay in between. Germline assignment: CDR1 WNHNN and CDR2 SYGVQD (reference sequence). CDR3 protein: CASSVPTTTPWDTEAFF. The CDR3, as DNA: TGCGCCAGCAGTGTCCCGACAACAACCCCCTGGGACACTGAAGCTTTCTTT.

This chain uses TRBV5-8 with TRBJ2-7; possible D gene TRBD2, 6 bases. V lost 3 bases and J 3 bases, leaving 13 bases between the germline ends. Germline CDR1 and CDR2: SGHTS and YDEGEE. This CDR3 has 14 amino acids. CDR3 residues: CASSYGSTYYEQYF. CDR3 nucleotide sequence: TGTGCCAGCAGCTACGGGAGCACCTACTACGAGCAGTACTTC.

The CDR3 DNA follows: TGTGCCAGCAGCGCAGCGACTAGCGTGGGAGATACGCAGTATTTT. This gives the protein CASSAATSVGDTQYF. The J gene is TRBJ2-3, the V gene TRBV9, with 8 bases that match TRBD2. The CDR3 length is 15 residues. V shed 3 bases and J 5 bases; nucleotides not matched to a gene: 8. From germline, CDR1 is SGDLS and CDR2 YYNGEE. Together with reference TRBV9 and TRBJ2-3, the CDR3 gives the full variable domain: DSGVTQTPKHLITATGQRVTLRCSPRSGDLSVYWYQQSLDQGLQFLIQYYNGEERAKGNILERFSAQQFPDLHSELNLSSLELGDSALYFCASSAATSVGDTQYFGPGTRLTVL.

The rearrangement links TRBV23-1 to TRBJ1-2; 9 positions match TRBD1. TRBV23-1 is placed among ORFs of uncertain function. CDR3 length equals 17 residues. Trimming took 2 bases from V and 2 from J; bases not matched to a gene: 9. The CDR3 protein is CASSQPGQGTTNYGYTF. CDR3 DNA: TGCGCCAGCAGTCAACCTGGACAGGGGACAACCAACTATGGCTACACCTTC.

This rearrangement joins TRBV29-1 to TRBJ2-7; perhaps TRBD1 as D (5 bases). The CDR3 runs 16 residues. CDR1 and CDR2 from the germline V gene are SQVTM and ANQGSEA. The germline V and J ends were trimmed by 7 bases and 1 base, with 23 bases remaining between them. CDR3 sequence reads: CSAAKNSGKRSYEQYF. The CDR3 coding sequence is TGCAGCGCCGCGAAGAACTCAGGGAAAAGGTCCTACGAGCAGTACTTC.

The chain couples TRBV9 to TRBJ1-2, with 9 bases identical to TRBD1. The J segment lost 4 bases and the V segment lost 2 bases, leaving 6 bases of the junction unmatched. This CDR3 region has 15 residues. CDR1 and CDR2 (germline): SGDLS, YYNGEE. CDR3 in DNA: TGTGCCAGCAGCGTTTCCCGGGACAGGGTCTATGGCTACACCTTC. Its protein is CASSVSRDRVYGYTF.

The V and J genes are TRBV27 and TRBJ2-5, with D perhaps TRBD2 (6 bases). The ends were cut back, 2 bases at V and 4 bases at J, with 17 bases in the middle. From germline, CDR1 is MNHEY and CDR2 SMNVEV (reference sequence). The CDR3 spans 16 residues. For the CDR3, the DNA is TGTGCCAGCAGTTTAATGGGGGGTGGAGTAGGAGAGACCCAGTACTTC. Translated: CASSLMGGGVGETQYF.

The CDR3 nucleotides are TGTGCCAGCAGCTTAGGAGGGAGGTCTGAGCAGTTCTTC. Its protein is CASSLGGRSEQFF. The rearrangement links TRBV7-9 to TRBJ2-1, with a tentative D call TRBD2 (6 bases). Looked up from germline, CDR1 is SEHNR and CDR2 is FQNEAQ (reference sequence). This CDR3 has 13 residues. V was pared by 1 base and J by 9 bases, with 10 bases between.

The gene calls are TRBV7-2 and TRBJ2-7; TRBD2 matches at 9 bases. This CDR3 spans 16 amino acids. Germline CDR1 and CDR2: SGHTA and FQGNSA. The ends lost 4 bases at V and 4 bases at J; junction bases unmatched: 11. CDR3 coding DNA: TGTGCCAGCAGCTGGGGATCTAGCGGGGTACCATACGAGCAGTACTTC. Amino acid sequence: CASSWGSSGVPYEQYF.

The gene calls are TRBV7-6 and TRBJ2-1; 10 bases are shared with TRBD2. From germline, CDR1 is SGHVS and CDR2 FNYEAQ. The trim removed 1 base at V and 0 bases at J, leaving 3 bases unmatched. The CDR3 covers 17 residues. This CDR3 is CASSLDIAGGSYNEQFF. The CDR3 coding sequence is TGTGCCAGCAGCTTAGACATAGCGGGGGGCTCCTACAATGAGCAGTTCTTC. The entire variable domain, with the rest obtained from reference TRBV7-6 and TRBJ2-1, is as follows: GAGVSQSPRYKVTKRGQDVALRCDPISGHVSLYWYRQALGQGPEFLTYFNYEAQQDKSGLPNDRFSAERPEGSISTLTIQRTEQRDSAMYRCASSLDIAGGSYNEQFFGPGTRLTVL.

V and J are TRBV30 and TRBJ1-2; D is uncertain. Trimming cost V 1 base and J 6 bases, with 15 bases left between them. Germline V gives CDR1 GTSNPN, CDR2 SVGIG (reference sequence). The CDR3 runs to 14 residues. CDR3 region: CAWSGGTQINGYTF. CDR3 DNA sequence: TGTGCCTGGAGTGGAGGAACCCAAATCAATGGCTACACCTTC.

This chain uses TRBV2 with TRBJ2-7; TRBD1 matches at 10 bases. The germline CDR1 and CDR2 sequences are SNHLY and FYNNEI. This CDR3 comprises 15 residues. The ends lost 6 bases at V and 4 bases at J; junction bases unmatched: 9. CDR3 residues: CASRETGGIFYEQYF. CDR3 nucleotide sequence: TGTGCCAGCAGGGAGACAGGGGGCATCTTTTACGAGCAGTACTTC.

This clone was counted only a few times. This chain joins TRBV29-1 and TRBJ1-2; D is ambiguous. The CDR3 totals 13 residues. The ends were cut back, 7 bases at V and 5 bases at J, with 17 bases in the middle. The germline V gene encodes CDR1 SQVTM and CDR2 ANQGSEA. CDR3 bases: TGCAGCGCCGGCTTTATTGAGAGTTATGGCTACACCTTC. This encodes CSAGFIESYGYTF. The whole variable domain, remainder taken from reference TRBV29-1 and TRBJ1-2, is SAVISQKPSRDICQRGTSLTIQCQVDSQVTMMFWYRQQPGQSLTLIATANQGSEATYESGFVIDKFPISRPNLTFSTLTVSNMSPEDSSIYLCSAGFIESYGYTFGSGTRLTVV.

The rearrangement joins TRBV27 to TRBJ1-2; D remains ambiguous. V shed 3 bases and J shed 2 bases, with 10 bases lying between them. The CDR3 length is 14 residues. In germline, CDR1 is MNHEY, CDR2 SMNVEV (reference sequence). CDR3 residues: CASSLRARNYGYTF. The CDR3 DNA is TGTGCCAGCAGTTTGAGGGCAAGGAACTATGGCTACACCTTC.

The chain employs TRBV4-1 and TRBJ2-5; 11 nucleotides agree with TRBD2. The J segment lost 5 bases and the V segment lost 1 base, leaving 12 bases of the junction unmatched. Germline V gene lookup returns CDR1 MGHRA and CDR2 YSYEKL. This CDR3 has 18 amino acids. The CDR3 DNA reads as TGCGCCAGCAGCCAAGTCGAGGCTAGCGGGGGGCGGGGGGAGACCCAGTACTTC. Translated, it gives CASSQVEASGGRGETQYF.

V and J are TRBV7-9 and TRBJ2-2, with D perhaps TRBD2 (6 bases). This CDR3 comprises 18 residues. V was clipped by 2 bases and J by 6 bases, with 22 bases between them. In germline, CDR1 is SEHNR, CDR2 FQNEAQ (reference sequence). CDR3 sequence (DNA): TGTGCCAGCAGCTTATGGCGGGGAAATACTCGGTTCTCCGGGGAGCTGTTTTTT. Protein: CASSLWRGNTRFSGELFF. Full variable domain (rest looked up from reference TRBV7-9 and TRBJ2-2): DTGVSQNPRHKITKRGQNVTFRCDPISEHNRLYWYRQTLGQGPEFLTYFQNEAQLEKSRLLSDRFSAERPKGSFSTLEIQRTEQGDSAMYLCASSLWRGNTRFSGELFFGEGSRLTVL.

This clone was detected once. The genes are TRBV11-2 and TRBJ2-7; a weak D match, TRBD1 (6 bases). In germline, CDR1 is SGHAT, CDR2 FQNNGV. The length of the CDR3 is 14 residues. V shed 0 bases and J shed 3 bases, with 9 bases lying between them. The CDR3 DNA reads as TGTGCCAGCAGCTTAGAAGGACAGCTCTACGAGCAGTACTTC. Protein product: CASSLEGQLYEQYF.

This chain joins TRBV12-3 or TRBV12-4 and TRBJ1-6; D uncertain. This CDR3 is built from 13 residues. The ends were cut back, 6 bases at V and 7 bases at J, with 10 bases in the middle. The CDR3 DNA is TGTGCCAGCAGAGGCGCGGGGAATTCACCCCTCCACTTT. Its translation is CASRGAGNSPLHF.

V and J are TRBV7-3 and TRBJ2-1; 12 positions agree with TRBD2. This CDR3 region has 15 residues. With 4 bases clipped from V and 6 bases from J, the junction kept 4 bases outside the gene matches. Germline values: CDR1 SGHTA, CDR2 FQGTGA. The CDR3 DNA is TGTGCCAGCAGCTCCCGACTAGCGGGGGCCAATGAGCAGTTCTTC. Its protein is CASSSRLAGANEQFF.

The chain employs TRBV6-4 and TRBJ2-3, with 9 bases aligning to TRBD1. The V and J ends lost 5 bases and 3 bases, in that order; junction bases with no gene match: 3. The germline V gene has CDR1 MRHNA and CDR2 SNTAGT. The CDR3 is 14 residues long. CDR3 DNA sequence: TGTGCCAGCAGTCCGGGACAGGGTACAGATACGCAGTATTTT. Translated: CASSPGQGTDTQYF.

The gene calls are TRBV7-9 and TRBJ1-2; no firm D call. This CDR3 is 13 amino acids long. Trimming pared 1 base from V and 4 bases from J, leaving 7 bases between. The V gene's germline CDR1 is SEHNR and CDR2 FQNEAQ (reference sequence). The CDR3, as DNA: TGTGCCAGCAGCTTAGAACAGCCCTATGGCTACACCTTC. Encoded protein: CASSLEQPYGYTF. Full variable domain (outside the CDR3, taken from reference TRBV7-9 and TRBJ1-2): DTGVSQNPRHKITKRGQNVTFRCDPISEHNRLYWYRQTLGQGPEFLTYFQNEAQLEKSRLLSDRFSAERPKGSFSTLEIQRTEQGDSAMYLCASSLEQPYGYTFGSGTRLTVV.

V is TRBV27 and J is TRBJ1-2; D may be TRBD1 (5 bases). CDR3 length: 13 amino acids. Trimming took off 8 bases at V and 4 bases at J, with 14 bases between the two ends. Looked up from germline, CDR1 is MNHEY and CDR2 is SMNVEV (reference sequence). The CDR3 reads CASWGGVGYGYTF. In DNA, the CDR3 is TGTGCCAGCTGGGGGGGAGTAGGCTATGGCTACACCTTC.